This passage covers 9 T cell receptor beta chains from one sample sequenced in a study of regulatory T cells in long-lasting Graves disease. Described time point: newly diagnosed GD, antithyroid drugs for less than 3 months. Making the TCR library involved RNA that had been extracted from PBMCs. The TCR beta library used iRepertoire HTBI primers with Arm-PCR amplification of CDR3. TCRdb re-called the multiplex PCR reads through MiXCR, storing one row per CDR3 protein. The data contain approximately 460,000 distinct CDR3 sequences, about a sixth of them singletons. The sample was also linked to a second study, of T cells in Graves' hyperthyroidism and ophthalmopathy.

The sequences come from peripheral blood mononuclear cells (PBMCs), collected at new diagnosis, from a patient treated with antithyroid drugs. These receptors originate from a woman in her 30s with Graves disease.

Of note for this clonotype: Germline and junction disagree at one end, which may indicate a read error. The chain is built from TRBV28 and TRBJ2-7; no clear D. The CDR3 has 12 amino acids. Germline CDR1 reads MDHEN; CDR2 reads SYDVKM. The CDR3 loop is CASSTPTGHSNF. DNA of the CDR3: TGTGCCAGCAGCACACCCACGGGCCATTCAAACTTC.

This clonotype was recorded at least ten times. The CDR3 DNA reads as TGTGCCAGCAGTTACTCGAGTGGTCGGGATGGCTACACCTTC. Translating it yields CASSYSSGRDGYTF. V and J are TRBV6-5 and TRBJ1-2; D unresolved. Germline lookup yields CDR1 MNHEY and CDR2 SVGAGI. CDR3 length equals 14 residues. Trimming cost V 0 bases and J 6 bases, with 11 bases left between them.

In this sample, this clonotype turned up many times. The CDR3 protein is CASYRGPAGTYEQYF. CDR3 coding DNA: TGTGCCTCGTACCGCGGGCCAGCGGGTACCTACGAGCAGTACTTC. The rearrangement joins TRBV30 to TRBJ2-7, with a tentative D call TRBD2 (6 bases). CDR3 length: 15 amino acids. Trimming cost V 7 bases and J 2 bases, with 21 bases left between them. Per germline, CDR1 GTSNPN and CDR2 SVGIG (reference sequence). Drawing the rest from reference TRBV30 and TRBJ2-7, the complete variable domain is SQTIHQWPATLVQPVGSPLSLECTVEGTSNPNLYWYRQAAGRGLQLLFYSVGIGQISSEVPQNLSASRPQDRQFILSSKKLLLSDSGFYLCASYRGPAGTYEQYFGPGTRLTVT.

CDR3 amino acids: CASSEMGEQFF. DNA for the CDR3: TGCGCCAGCAGTGAGATGGGTGAGCAGTTCTTC. The V gene is TRBV10-2, the J gene TRBJ2-1; unclear D gene. There are 11 residues in the CDR3. Germline values: CDR1 WSHSY, CDR2 SAAADI. V dropped 2 bases and J dropped 9 bases, with 5 bases sitting between them.

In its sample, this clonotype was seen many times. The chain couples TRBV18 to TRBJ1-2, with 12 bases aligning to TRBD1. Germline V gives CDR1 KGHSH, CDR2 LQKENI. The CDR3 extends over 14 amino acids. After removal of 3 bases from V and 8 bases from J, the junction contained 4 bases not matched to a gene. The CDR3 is CASSPGTGGEGYTF. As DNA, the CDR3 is TGTGCCAGCTCACCCGGGACAGGGGGCGAAGGCTACACCTTC.

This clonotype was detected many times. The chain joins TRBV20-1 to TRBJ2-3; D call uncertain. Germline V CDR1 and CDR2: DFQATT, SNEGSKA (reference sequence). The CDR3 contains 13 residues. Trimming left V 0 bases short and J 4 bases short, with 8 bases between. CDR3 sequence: CSAREVVADTQYF. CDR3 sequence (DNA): TGCAGTGCTAGAGAGGTAGTCGCAGATACGCAGTATTTT.

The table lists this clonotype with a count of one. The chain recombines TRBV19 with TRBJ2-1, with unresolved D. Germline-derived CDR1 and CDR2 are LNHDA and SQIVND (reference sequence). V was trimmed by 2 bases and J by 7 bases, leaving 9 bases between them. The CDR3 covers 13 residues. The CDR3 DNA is TGTGCCAGTAGTATAATAGATCAGAATGAGCAGTTCTTC. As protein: CASSIIDQNEQFF.

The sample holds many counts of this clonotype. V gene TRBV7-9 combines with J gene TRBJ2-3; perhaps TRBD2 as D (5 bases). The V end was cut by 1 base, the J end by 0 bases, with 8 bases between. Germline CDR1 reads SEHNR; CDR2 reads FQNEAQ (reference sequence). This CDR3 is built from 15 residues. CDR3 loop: CASSLVGESTDTQYF. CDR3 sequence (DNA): TGTGCCAGCAGCTTAGTTGGGGAGAGCACAGATACGCAGTATTTT. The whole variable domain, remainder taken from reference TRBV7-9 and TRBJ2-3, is DTGVSQNPRHKITKRGQNVTFRCDPISEHNRLYWYRQTLGQGPEFLTYFQNEAQLEKSRLLSDRFSAERPKGSFSTLEIQRTEQGDSAMYLCASSLVGESTDTQYFGPGTRLTVL.

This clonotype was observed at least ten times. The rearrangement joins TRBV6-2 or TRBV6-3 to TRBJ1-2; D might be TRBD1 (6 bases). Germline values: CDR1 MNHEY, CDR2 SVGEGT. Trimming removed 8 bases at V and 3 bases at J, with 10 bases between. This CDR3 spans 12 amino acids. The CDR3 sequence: CASQQGYYGYTF. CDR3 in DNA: TGTGCCAGCCAACAGGGTTACTATGGCTACACCTTC.